Below, 28 T cell receptor beta chains from the same sample are listed, as sequenced in a study of blood T cell repertoires in COVID-19. Only in-frame clones appear in the TCRdb table, and some are missing; sequencing was by immunoSEQ multiplex PCR. The profile shows 120,000 or so clones, approximately 87% of them singletons. The sequenced material came from peripheral blood. Receptors originate from a man in his 60s with acute or convalescent COVID-19.

This sequence joins TRBV7-3 and TRBJ1-1; tentative D call: TRBD1 (6 bases). V gave up 1 base and J gave up 1 base, with 13 bases separating them. The CDR3 covers 16 residues. The germline gives CDR1 SGHTA, CDR2 FQGTGA. The CDR3 region is CASSLNPSTGNTEAFF. CDR3 nucleotide sequence: TGTGCCAGCAGCTTAAACCCCTCGACAGGGAACACTGAAGCTTTCTTT.

The chain uses TRBV9 and TRBJ1-2, with 8 positions matching TRBD1. The germline V gene has CDR1 SGDLS and CDR2 YYNGEE. V trimming: 0 bases; J trimming: 7 bases; junction bases outside the gene matches: 8. This CDR3 comprises 15 residues. The CDR3 nucleotides read TGTGCCAGCAGCGTAGCTCGGACAGGGACTGGTGGCTACACCTTC. Translating it yields CASSVARTGTGGYTF.

This clone was recorded a few times. This chain links TRBV7-6 with TRBJ2-1; TRBD1 matches 8 bases. Per germline, CDR1 SGHVS and CDR2 FNYEAQ. The V gene end was trimmed by 0 bases and the J gene end by 8 bases; junction bases not matched to a gene: 9. This CDR3 contains 16 residues. Here the CDR3 reads CASSLAVDRVLDEQFF. The CDR3 bases are TGTGCCAGCAGCTTAGCTGTGGACAGGGTACTCGATGAGCAGTTCTTC.

This chain joins TRBV7-2 and TRBJ2-7, with 9 bases identical to TRBD2. Losses at the gene ends were 1 base for V and 4 bases for J; bases not matched to a gene: 8. The CDR3 contains 16 residues. From germline, CDR1 is SGHTA and CDR2 FQGNSA. CDR3 protein: CASSLVWREGKYEQYF. The CDR3 DNA is TGTGCCAGCAGCTTAGTGTGGCGGGAGGGCAAATACGAGCAGTACTTC. Complete variable domain (other parts from reference TRBV7-2 and TRBJ2-7): GAGVSQSPSNKVTEKGKDVELRCDPISGHTALYWYRQSLGQGLEFLIYFQGNSAPDKSGLPSDRFSAERTGGSVSTLTIQRTQQEDSAVYLCASSLVWREGKYEQYFGPGTRLTVT.

The chain employs TRBV5-6 and TRBJ2-1; 12 nucleotides line up with TRBD2. This CDR3 has 17 amino acids. CDR1 and CDR2 (germline): SGHDT, YYEEEE. V gave up 1 base and J gave up 3 bases; unmatched junction bases: 5. Here the CDR3 DNA reads TGTGCCAGCAGCTTGCCTAGCGGGAGGGGGGGCTACAATGAGCAGTTCTTC. This encodes CASSLPSGRGGYNEQFF.

This CDR3 is CASSQDPTGPSSTDTQYF. The CDR3 coding sequence is TGTGCCAGCAGCCAAGACCCGACAGGGCCTTCTAGCACAGATACGCAGTATTTT. The chain combines TRBV14 with TRBJ2-3; 7 positions match TRBD1. Trimming at V came to 0 bases and at J to 0 bases, leaving 9 bases not matched to a gene. The CDR3 loop spans 18 amino acids. Germline V gene sequence: CDR1 SGHDN, CDR2 FVKESK.

The V call is TRBV6-2 or TRBV6-3, the J call TRBJ2-2, with 7 bases aligning to TRBD2. Germline-derived CDR1 and CDR2 are MNHEY and SVGEGT. The CDR3 length is 16 residues. J gave up 5 bases and V 5 bases, and 11 bases lay outside the gene matches. This CDR3 is CASSAKERGRTGELFF. The CDR3 nucleotides are TGTGCCAGCAGTGCCAAAGAGCGGGGAAGGACCGGGGAGCTGTTTTTT.

The rearrangement uses TRBV6-5 and TRBJ1-1; no clear D gene. This CDR3 comprises 13 residues. Per germline, CDR1 MNHEY and CDR2 SVGAGI. Trimming took 6 bases from V and 4 from J, leaving 12 bases between them. The CDR3 region has the DNA TGTGCCAGCAGCCGCGTGGAGGGCACTGAAGCTTTCTTT. It specifies CASSRVEGTEAFF.

The gene calls are TRBV28 and TRBJ2-1; TRBD2 agrees at 10 bases. CDR3 length: 15 residues. The V gene end was trimmed by 3 bases and the J gene end by 9 bases; junction bases not matched to a gene: 8. Germline V gene sequence: CDR1 MDHEN, CDR2 SYDVKM. CDR3 amino acids: CASSFVRTSGGEQFF. As DNA, the CDR3 is TGTGCCAGCAGTTTCGTTCGGACTAGCGGCGGTGAGCAGTTCTTC.

The chain couples TRBV13 to TRBJ2-7; D may be TRBD2 (5 bases). Deletions cut 2 bases from V and 7 bases from J, with 6 bases between. The CDR3 runs to 11 residues. Germline lookup yields CDR1 PRHDT and CDR2 FYEKMQ (reference sequence). CDR3: CASSLTGEQYF. CDR3 sequence (DNA): TGTGCCAGCAGCTTAACGGGAGAGCAGTACTTC.

V and J are TRBV7-9 and TRBJ2-1, with TRBD2 matching 9 bases. CDR1 SEHNR and CDR2 FQNEAQ come from the germline V gene (reference sequence). CDR3 length: 15 amino acids. V gave up 0 bases and J gave up 7 bases; unmatched junction bases: 4. The DNA for the CDR3 is TGTGCCAGCAGCTTAGCGACTAGCGGAGTGAATGAGCAGTTCTTC. Translated, it gives CASSLATSGVNEQFF.

This clone was detected once. This chain joins TRBV7-9 and TRBJ2-1, with 11 bases lining up with TRBD2. V dropped 5 bases and J dropped 8; count of bases not matched to a gene: 17. This CDR3 region has 18 residues. Germline CDR1 reads SEHNR; CDR2 reads FQNEAQ (reference sequence). The CDR3 DNA follows: TGTGCCAGCAGCGACAGGAGGTCACTAGCGGGAGTTAGTGATGAGCAGTTCTTC. Protein product: CASSDRRSLAGVSDEQFF. Full variable domain (missing parts from reference TRBV7-9 and TRBJ2-1): DTGVSQNPRHKITKRGQNVTFRCDPISEHNRLYWYRQTLGQGPEFLTYFQNEAQLEKSRLLSDRFSAERPKGSFSTLEIQRTEQGDSAMYLCASSDRRSLAGVSDEQFFGPGTRLTVL.

The chain links TRBV6-1 to TRBJ2-3; 8 bases align to TRBD2. The junction had 5 bases not matched to a gene; V was cut back by 3 bases and J by 3 bases. This CDR3 contains 15 residues. Looked up from germline, CDR1 is MNHNS and CDR2 is SASEGT. The CDR3, as DNA: TGTGCCAGCAGTGAGATAAGCGGGAGTACAGATACGCAGTATTTT. This codes for CASSEISGSTDTQYF.

This clone came up once. J is TRBJ1-2 and V is TRBV7-2, with 8 positions matching TRBD1. There are 16 residues in the CDR3. J gave up 6 bases and V 1 base, and 10 bases lay outside the gene matches. Germline V gives CDR1 SGHTA, CDR2 FQGNSA. The CDR3 protein is CASSLVVGQGAHGYTF. CDR3 coding DNA: TGTGCCAGCAGCTTAGTAGTGGGGCAGGGGGCGCATGGCTACACCTTC.

The chain joins TRBV5-1 to TRBJ2-7, with 7 bases aligning to TRBD1. CDR1 is SGHRS and CDR2 is YFSETQ in the germline V gene. The CDR3 is made up of 13 amino acids. Germline trimming cut 5 bases from V and 0 bases from J; bases unmatched to any gene: 2. The CDR3: CASRGQSSYEQYF. The DNA of the CDR3 is TGCGCCAGCAGGGGACAGAGCTCCTACGAGCAGTACTTC.

V usage is TRBV6-5 and J usage is TRBJ1-3, with D uncertain. V lost 6 bases and J 0 bases, leaving 3 bases between the germline ends. The CDR3 has 12 amino acids. Germline V gives CDR1 MNHEY, CDR2 SVGAGI. This CDR3 is CASSNSGNTIYF. DNA for the CDR3: TGTGCCAGCAGCAACTCTGGAAACACCATATATTTT.

The chain carries TRBV7-8 and TRBJ2-5; D may be TRBD2 (5 bases). This CDR3 is built from 14 residues. Trimming left V 8 bases short and J 2 bases short, with 15 bases between. Germline V lookup: CDR1 SGHVS, CDR2 FQNEAQ. The DNA of the CDR3 is TGTGCCAGCCTCAGGTGGGAGAATCAAGAGACCCAGTACTTC. Translation: CASLRWENQETQYF.

The chain links TRBV29-1 to TRBJ2-7; the D gene is possibly TRBD1 (6 bases). Germline CDR1 is SQVTM and CDR2 is ANQGSEA. The CDR3 consists of 13 residues. V was shortened by 1 base and J by 4 bases, with 11 bases between the two germline ends. As DNA, the CDR3 is TGCAGCGTTGAAGGACAGGACCAATACGAGCAGTACTTC. Protein product: CSVEGQDQYEQYF.

V is TRBV2 and J is TRBJ1-4, with D tentatively TRBD1 (5 bases). Germline-derived CDR1 and CDR2 are SNHLY and FYNNEI. Trimming removed 5 bases at V and 0 bases at J, with 13 bases between. This CDR3 region has 16 residues. The CDR3: CASSPDRFATNEKLFF. DNA of the CDR3: TGTGCCAGCAGTCCCGACAGATTTGCAACTAATGAAAAACTGTTTTTT.

The chain joins TRBV11-3 to TRBJ2-2; D is unresolved. V lost 0 bases and J 6 bases, leaving 8 bases between the germline ends. This CDR3 has 14 amino acids. Per the germline V gene, CDR1 is SGHNT and CDR2 is YENEEA. The DNA of the CDR3 is TGTGCCAGCAGCTTAGACTCGAGAGCCGGGGAGCTGTTTTTT. This translates into CASSLDSRAGELFF.

This chain joins TRBV11-2 and TRBJ2-7; 8 bases align to TRBD1. The CDR3 is made up of 15 amino acids. V lost 5 bases to trimming and J lost 0 bases; unmatched junction nucleotides: 6. Germline CDR1 is SGHAT and CDR2 is FQNNGV. The CDR3 sequence: CASSEGDRLSYEQYF. CDR3 sequence (DNA): TGTGCCAGCAGCGAGGGGGACAGGCTCTCCTACGAGCAGTACTTC.

The chain uses TRBV7-3 and TRBJ1-1; 7 bases align to TRBD1. CDR3 size: 14 residues. Germline V CDR1 and CDR2: SGHTA, FQGTGA. The V and J ends lost 5 bases and 5 bases, in that order; junction bases with no gene match: 8. CDR3 bases: TGTGCCAGCAGCGCAGGGGGGCCGGGGACTGAAGCTTTCTTT. Translating gives CASSAGGPGTEAFF.

This clone is a singleton in its sample. The V and J genes are TRBV28 and TRBJ1-2, with 9 bases aligning to TRBD1. J was trimmed by 8 bases and V by 5 bases; bases with no gene match: 3. The CDR3 spans 12 residues. Germline V gene sequence: CDR1 MDHEN, CDR2 SYDVKM. The CDR3 region is CASSRQGVGYTF. The DNA of the CDR3 is TGTGCCAGCAGTCGACAGGGGGTAGGCTACACCTTC.

This rearrangement joins TRBV28 to TRBJ1-5, with 9 bases lining up with TRBD1. The ends lost 8 bases at V and 6 bases at J; junction bases unmatched: 8. Germline CDR1 MDHEN, CDR2 SYDVKM. The CDR3 spans 14 residues. The CDR3, as DNA: TGTGCCAGCTTCCTACAGGGGGCCGGTCAGCCCCAGCATTTT. Its protein product is CASFLQGAGQPQHF.

The chain couples TRBV28 to TRBJ2-3, with D possibly being TRBD1 (5 bases). Germline V lookup: CDR1 MDHEN, CDR2 SYDVKM. CDR3 size: 15 residues. Trimming removed 6 bases from V and 1 base from J, with 14 bases in between. The CDR3 nucleotides read TGTGCCAGCAGGCCAAGACAGCGCCGCACAGATACGCAGTATTTT. Residues: CASRPRQRRTDTQYF. The whole variable domain, filled in from reference TRBV28 and TRBJ2-3, reads DVKVTQSSRYLVKRTGEKVFLECVQDMDHENMFWYRQDPGLGLRLIYFSYDVKMKEKGDIPEGYSVSREKKERFSLILESASTNQTSMYLCASRPRQRRTDTQYFGPGTRLTVL.

This sequence joins TRBV24-1 and TRBJ2-2; D may be TRBD2 (5 bases). Germline V gene data show CDR1 as KGHDR and CDR2 as SFDVKD. Trimming removed 0 bases at V and 1 base at J, with 8 bases between. The CDR3 covers 16 residues. The chain's CDR3 is CATSDLVGKNTGELFF. DNA for the CDR3: TGTGCCACCAGTGATTTGGTCGGGAAGAACACCGGGGAGCTGTTTTTT.

This clone was recorded only once. The V call is TRBV6-5, the J call TRBJ1-2; D might be TRBD1 (5 bases). With 5 bases removed from V and 4 bases from J, the gap between germline ends came to 11 bases. Germline lookup yields CDR1 MNHEY and CDR2 SVGAGI. CDR3 length equals 13 residues. The CDR3 DNA reads as TGTGCCAGCAGTAGCGGGGGGGTCTATGGCTACACCTTC. Its protein product is CASSSGGVYGYTF.

The chain joins TRBV24-1 to TRBJ2-7, with no clear D. The germline CDR1 and CDR2 sequences are KGHDR and SFDVKD. The CDR3 runs to 13 residues. The V end lost 0 bases, the J end lost 4 bases, and 6 bases lay between the germline ends. CDR3: CATSDLNSYEQYF. The CDR3 DNA sequence: TGTGCCACCAGTGATTTGAACAGTTACGAGCAGTACTTC.